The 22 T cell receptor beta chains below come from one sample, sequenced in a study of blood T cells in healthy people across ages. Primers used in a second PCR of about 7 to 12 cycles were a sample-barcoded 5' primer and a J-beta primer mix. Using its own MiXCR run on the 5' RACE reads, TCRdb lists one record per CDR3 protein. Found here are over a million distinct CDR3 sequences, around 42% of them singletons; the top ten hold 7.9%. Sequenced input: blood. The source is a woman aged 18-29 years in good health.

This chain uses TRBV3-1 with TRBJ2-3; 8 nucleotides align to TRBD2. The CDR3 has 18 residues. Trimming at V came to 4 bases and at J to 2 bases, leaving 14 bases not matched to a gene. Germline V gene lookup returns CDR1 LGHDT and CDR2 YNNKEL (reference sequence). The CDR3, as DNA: TGTGCCAGCAGCCCCCCTCCTGCGGCTAGCGGGTTCACAGATACGCAGTATTTT. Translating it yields CASSPPPAASGFTDTQYF.

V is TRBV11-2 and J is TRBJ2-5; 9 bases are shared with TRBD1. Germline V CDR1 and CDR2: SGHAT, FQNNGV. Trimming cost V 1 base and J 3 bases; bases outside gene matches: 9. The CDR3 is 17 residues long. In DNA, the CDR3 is TGTGCCAGCAGCTTAGGCGGGGACAGGGCAAGGGAAGAGACCCAGTACTTC. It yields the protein CASSLGGDRAREETQYF.

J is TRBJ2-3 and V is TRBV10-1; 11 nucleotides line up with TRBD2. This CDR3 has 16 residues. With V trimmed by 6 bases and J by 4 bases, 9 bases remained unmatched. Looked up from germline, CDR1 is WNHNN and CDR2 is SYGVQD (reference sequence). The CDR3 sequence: CASSARLAGRADTQYF. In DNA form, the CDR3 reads TGCGCCAGCAGCGCCAGACTAGCGGGGCGGGCAGATACGCAGTATTTT.

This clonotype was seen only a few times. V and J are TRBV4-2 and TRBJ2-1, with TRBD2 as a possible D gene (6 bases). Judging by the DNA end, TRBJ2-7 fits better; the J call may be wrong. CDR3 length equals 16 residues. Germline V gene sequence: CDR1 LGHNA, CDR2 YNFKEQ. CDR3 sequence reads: CASSQDRGGAYNEQYF. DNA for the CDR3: TGTGCCAGCAGCCAAGATCGCGGCGGGGCCTACAATGAGCAGTACTTC.

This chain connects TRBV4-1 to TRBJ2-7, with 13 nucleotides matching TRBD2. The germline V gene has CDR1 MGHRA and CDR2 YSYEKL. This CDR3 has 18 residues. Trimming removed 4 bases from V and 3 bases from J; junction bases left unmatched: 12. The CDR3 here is CASSLGLTGLAGNYEQYF. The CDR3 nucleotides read TGCGCCAGCAGCCTAGGCCTTACGGGACTAGCGGGAAACTACGAGCAGTACTTC.

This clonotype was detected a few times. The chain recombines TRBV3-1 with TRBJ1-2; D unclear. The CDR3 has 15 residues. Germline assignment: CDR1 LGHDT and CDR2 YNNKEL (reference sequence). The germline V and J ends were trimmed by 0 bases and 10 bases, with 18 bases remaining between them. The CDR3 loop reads CASSQELIEGRVYTF. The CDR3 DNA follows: TGTGCCAGCAGCCAAGAGTTGATAGAGGGTCGCGTCTACACCTTC.

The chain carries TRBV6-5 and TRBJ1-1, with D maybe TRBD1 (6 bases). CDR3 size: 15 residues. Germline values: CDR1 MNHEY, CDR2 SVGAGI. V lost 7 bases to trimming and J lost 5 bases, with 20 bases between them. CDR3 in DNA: TGTGCCAGCACCGTACAGGGACATCAAAAGACTGAAGCTTTCTTT. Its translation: CASTVQGHQKTEAFF.

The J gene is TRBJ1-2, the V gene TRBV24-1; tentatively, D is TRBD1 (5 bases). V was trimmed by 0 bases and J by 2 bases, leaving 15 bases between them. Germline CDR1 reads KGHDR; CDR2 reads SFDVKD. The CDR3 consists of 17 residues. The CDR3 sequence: CATSDLIRGSGNYGYTF. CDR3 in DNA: TGTGCCACCAGTGATTTGATTCGGGGGTCGGGCAACTATGGCTACACCTTC.

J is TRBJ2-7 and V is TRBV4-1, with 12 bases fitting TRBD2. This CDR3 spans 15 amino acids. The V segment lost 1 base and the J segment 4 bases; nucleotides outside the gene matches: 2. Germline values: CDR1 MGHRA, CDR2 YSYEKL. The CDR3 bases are TGCGCCAGCAGCCAAGTAGGGACTAGCGGGTACGAGCAGTACTTC. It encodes CASSQVGTSGYEQYF.

CDR3 coding DNA: TGTGCCAGCAGCGTAAGGGCGGGGGGCCTCATATACAATGAGCAGTTCTTC. Residues: CASSVRAGGLIYNEQFF. The chain uses TRBV6-4 and TRBJ2-1, with TRBD2 matching 8 bases. Germline V gives CDR1 MRHNA, CDR2 SNTAGT. This CDR3 has 17 amino acids. Trimming removed 6 bases from V and 4 bases from J; junction bases left unmatched: 14.

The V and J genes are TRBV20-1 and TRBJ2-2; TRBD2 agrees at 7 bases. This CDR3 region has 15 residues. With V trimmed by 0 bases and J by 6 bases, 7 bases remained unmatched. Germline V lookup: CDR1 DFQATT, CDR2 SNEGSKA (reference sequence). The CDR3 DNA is TGCAGTGCTAGAGATGGGGGGGGTATTGCCGGGGAGCTGTTTTTT. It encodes CSARDGGGIAGELFF.

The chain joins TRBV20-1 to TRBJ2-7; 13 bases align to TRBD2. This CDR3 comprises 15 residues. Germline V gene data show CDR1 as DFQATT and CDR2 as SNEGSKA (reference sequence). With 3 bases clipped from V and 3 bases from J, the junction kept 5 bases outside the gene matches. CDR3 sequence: CSARGTSGNLYEQYF. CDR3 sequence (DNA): TGCAGTGCTAGGGGGACTAGCGGGAATCTCTACGAGCAGTACTTC.

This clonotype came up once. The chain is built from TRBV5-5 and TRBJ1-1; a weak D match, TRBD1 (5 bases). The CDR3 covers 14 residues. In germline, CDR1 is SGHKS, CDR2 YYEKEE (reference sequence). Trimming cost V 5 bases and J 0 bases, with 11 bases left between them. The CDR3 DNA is TGTGCCAGCAGTATCTCGGGGGTGAACACTGAAGCTTTCTTT. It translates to CASSISGVNTEAFF. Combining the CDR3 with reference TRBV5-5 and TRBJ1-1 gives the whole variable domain DAGVTQSPTHLIKTRGQQVTLRCSPISGHKSVSWYQQVLGQGPQFIFQYYEKEERGRGNFPDRFSARQFPNYSSELNVNALLLGDSALYLCASSISGVNTEAFFGQGTRLTVV.

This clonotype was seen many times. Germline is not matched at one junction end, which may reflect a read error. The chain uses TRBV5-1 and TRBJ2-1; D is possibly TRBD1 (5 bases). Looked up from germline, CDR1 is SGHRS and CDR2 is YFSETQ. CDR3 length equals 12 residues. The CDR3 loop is CASSLQDNEQFF. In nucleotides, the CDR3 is TGTGCCAGCAGCCTACAGGACAATGAGCAGTTCTTC.

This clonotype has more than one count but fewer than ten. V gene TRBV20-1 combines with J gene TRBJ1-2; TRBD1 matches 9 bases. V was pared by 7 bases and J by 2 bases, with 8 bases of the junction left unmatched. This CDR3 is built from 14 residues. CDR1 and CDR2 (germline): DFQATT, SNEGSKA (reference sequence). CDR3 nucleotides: TGCAGTGTTATCACCGGGACAGGGAACTATGGCTACACCTTC. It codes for CSVITGTGNYGYTF.

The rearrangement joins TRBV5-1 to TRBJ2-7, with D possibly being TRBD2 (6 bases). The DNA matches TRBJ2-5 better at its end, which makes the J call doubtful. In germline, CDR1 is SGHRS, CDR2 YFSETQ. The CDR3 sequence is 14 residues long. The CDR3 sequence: CASASEGAGETQYF. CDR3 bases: TGCGCCAGCGCCTCGGAGGGAGCAGGGGAGACCCAGTACTTC.

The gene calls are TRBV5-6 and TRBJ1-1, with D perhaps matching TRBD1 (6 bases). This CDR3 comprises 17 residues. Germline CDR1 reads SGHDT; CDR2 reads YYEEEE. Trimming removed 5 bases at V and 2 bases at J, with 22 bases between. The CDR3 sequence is CASSPPGGLAVNTEAFF. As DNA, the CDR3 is TGTGCCAGCAGTCCACCGGGGGGCCTTGCAGTTAACACTGAAGCTTTCTTT.

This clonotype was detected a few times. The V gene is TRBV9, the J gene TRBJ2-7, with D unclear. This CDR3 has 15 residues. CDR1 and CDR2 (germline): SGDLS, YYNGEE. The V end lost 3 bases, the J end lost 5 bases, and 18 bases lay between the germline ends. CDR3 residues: CASSASLSGGHEQYF. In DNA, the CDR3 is TGTGCCAGCAGCGCGAGTTTATCCGGTGGCCACGAGCAGTACTTC.

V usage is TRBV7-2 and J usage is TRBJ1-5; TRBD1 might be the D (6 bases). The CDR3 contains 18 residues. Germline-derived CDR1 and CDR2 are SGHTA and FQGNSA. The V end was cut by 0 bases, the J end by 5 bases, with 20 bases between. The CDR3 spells CASSLASSGAAWDQPQHF. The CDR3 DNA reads TGTGCCAGCAGCTTAGCATCATCGGGGGCAGCGTGGGATCAGCCCCAGCATTTT.

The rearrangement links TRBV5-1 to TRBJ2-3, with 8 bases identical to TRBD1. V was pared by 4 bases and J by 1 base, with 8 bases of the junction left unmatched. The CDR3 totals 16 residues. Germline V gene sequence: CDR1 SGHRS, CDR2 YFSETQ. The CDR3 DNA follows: TGCGCCAGCAGCGATTTGACAGGGGACGGCACAGATACGCAGTATTTT. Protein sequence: CASSDLTGDGTDTQYF.

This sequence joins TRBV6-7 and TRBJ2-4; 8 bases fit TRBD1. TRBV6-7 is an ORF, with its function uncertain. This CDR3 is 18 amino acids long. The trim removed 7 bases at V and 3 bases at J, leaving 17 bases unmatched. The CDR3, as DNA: TGTGCCAGCAAACGTGACGGCGAGGACAGGGTTTTCAAAAACATTCAGTACTTC. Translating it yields CASKRDGEDRVFKNIQYF.

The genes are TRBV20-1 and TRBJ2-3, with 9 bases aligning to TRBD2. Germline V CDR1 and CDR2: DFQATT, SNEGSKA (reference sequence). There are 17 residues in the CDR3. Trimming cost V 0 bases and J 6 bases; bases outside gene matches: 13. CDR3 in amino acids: CSARDQTSGLSMDTQYF. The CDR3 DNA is TGCAGTGCTAGAGATCAGACTAGCGGCCTGTCAATGGATACGCAGTATTTT.